A selection of T cell receptor beta chains follows, all from one sample in a study of cytomegalovirus exposure and HLA in healthy donors. The assay was immunoSEQ multiplex PCR, and TCRdb's table has in-frame clones only and misses some. The top ten hold roughly 2% of the sample, which has 70,000 to 80,000 clones, 82% seen once. Specimen: PBMCs. These receptors all come from a man aged 18 to 29 in good health and CMV-seronegative. The conserved cysteine and the conserved F or W are not part of the CDR3 here. A D gene is named only where the DNA matches it firmly.

D gene: .; V gene: TRBV18; CDR3 protein: ASSPGGYTGELF
D gene: TRBD2; V gene: TRBV20-1; CDR3 protein: SARGGEQY
D gene: .; V gene: TRBV5-4; CDR3 protein: ASRPDYRVRTEAF
D gene: .; V gene: TRBV10-1; CDR3 protein: ASSEPSENTIY
D gene: TRBD1; V gene: TRBV6-5; CDR3 protein: ASSLRQGRSYEQF
D gene: TRBD1; V gene: TRBV7-2; CDR3 protein: ASSLDRGTSPLH
D gene: TRBD2; V gene: TRBV29-1; CDR3 protein: SVWGGLAERSNEQF
D gene: .; V gene: TRBV20-1; CDR3 protein: SFIPNTEAF
D gene: .; V gene: TRBV5-6; CDR3 protein: ASSYSSRGELF
D gene: .; V gene: TRBV11-2; CDR3 protein: ASSHNFFQGSQETQY
D gene: .; V gene: TRBV6-5; CDR3 protein: ASSYSTEDYGYT
D gene: TRBD2; V gene: TRBV27; CDR3 protein: ASSPVVAGRGNEQY
D gene: TRBD2; V gene: TRBV2; CDR3 protein: ASSPASGRAPYNEQF
D gene: TRBD2; V gene: TRBV5-4; CDR3 protein: ASSSYSGTSYEQY
D gene: TRBD2; V gene: TRBV2; CDR3 protein: ARMRLAALRTDTQY